This TCR beta chain was sequenced during a study of blood T cell repertoires in COVID-19. Turning to the study itself: Sources were T cells, B-cell-depleted T cells, or PBMCs; the material itself was cDNA or gDNA.

This CDR3 region has 13 residues. Germline V gives CDR1 GTSNPN, CDR2 SVGIG (reference sequence). V trimming: 5 bases; J trimming: 5 bases; junction bases outside the gene matches: 8. Libraries were prepared by immunoSEQ multiplex PCR; TCRdb keeps only in-frame clonotypes and omits some of them. The data contain some 300,000 clones, around 88% of them seen just once; the ten biggest clones take up approximately 7.2%. The chain uses TRBV30 and TRBJ2-5; TRBD2 matches 7 bases. This clonotype was obtained from a woman under 40 who had recovered from COVID-19. The material sequenced was peripheral blood. CDR3 region: CAWAPGGQETQYF. In DNA form, the CDR3 reads TGTGCCTGGGCTCCGGGGGGTCAGGAGACCCAGTACTTC.